These 25 T cell receptor beta chains share one sample of origin, sequenced in a study of T cell responses to AZD1222 COVID-19 vaccine. Method: immunoSEQ multiplex PCR; TCRdb's copy keeps in-frame clones and lacks some. The table records under 95,000 clones, roughly nine tenths of them present only once. Here the sequenced sample was peripheral blood, taken on day 0 of AZD1222 vaccination. The receptor set was obtained from an adult in good health.

The CDR3 reads CASSLPPRADNEQFF. As DNA, the CDR3 is TGTGCCAGCAGCTTGCCGCCCCGGGCAGACAATGAGCAGTTCTTC. The J gene is TRBJ2-1, the V gene TRBV5-4; D not certain. From germline, CDR1 is SGHNT and CDR2 YYREEE (reference sequence). The V end was cut by 1 base, the J end by 5 bases, with 13 bases between. The CDR3 consists of 15 residues.

J is TRBJ2-2 and V is TRBV27; D is undetermined. V dropped 3 bases and J dropped 4 bases, with 15 bases sitting between them. Germline-derived CDR1 and CDR2 are MNHEY and SMNVEV (reference sequence). The length of the CDR3 is 16 residues. The CDR3 region is CASSFESQPSTGELFF. In nucleotides, the CDR3 is TGTGCCAGCAGTTTCGAGTCCCAGCCCTCCACCGGGGAGCTGTTTTTT.

The V gene is TRBV4-1, the J gene TRBJ1-1, with a weak D call TRBD1 (5 bases). The V gene lost 1 base and the J gene lost 4 bases, with 16 bases spanning the gap. This CDR3 is built from 16 residues. CDR1 and CDR2 (germline): MGHRA, YSYEKL. This CDR3 is CASSQGRGLLGTEAFF. The CDR3 coding sequence is TGCGCCAGCAGCCAAGGGAGGGGACTCCTGGGCACTGAAGCTTTCTTT.

The chain links TRBV9 to TRBJ2-7, with D perhaps TRBD1 (5 bases). From germline, CDR1 is SGDLS and CDR2 YYNGEE. Trimming left V 4 bases short and J 6 bases short, with 11 bases between. CDR3 size: 12 residues. Written as DNA, the CDR3 is TGTGCCAGCAGCCCCCAGGGTTTCGAGCAGTACTTC. It specifies CASSPQGFEQYF. The full variable domain, its missing parts supplied by reference TRBV9 and TRBJ2-7, is DSGVTQTPKHLITATGQRVTLRCSPRSGDLSVYWYQQSLDQGLQFLIQYYNGEERAKGNILERFSAQQFPDLHSELNLSSLELGDSALYFCASSPQGFEQYFGPGTRLTVT.

As for this clone: Other DNA sequences in the same sample also yield this CDR3. This chain links TRBV9 with TRBJ1-6; D perhaps matches TRBD1 (6 bases). The CDR3 length is 14 residues. Trimming left V 0 bases short and J 7 bases short, with 8 bases between. Germline lookup yields CDR1 SGDLS and CDR2 YYNGEE. For the CDR3, the DNA is TGTGCCAGCAGCGTAGGACAGGCCAATTCACCCCTCCACTTT. Amino acid sequence: CASSVGQANSPLHF.

The genes are TRBV10-1 and TRBJ1-1, with D maybe TRBD1 (6 bases). Germline CDR1 and CDR2: WNHNN and SYGVQD (reference sequence). V was shortened by 5 bases and J by 0 bases, with 10 bases between the two germline ends. CDR3 length equals 14 residues. CDR3 DNA: TGCGCCAGCAGTAAGGACAGCTTGAACACTGAAGCTTTCTTT. It codes for CASSKDSLNTEAFF.

The table lists this clone with a count of one. This chain uses TRBV5-8 with TRBJ2-7; D not certain. Germline CDR1 SGHTS, CDR2 YDEGEE. The length of the CDR3 is 14 residues. Deletions cut 0 bases from V and 2 bases from J, with 9 bases between. The CDR3 loop is CASSLAVGAYEQYF. Written as DNA, the CDR3 is TGTGCCAGCAGCTTGGCCGTGGGTGCCTACGAGCAGTACTTC.

This chain joins TRBV7-9 and TRBJ2-5, with TRBD2 matching 7 bases. Germline-derived CDR1 and CDR2 are SEHNR and FQNEAQ (reference sequence). The CDR3 is 15 amino acids. With V trimmed by 2 bases and J by 5 bases, 8 bases remained unmatched. CDR3 loop: CASSLSGGSGETQYF. DNA for the CDR3: TGTGCCAGCAGCTTAAGTGGCGGGAGTGGGGAGACCCAGTACTTC.

The chain carries TRBV4-1 and TRBJ2-7; 8 nucleotides match TRBD2. The CDR3 consists of 16 residues. Germline loops: CDR1 MGHRA, CDR2 YSYEKL. V lost 0 bases to trimming and J lost 3 bases; unmatched junction nucleotides: 7. The DNA for the CDR3 is TGCGCCAGCAGCCAAGATGCCGTAGCGGGGAACTACGAGCAGTACTTC. This translates into CASSQDAVAGNYEQYF.

The chain links TRBV7-9 to TRBJ2-1, with 8 nucleotides matching TRBD2. The length of the CDR3 is 18 residues. The V segment lost 1 base and the J segment 4 bases; nucleotides outside the gene matches: 12. Per germline, CDR1 SEHNR and CDR2 FQNEAQ (reference sequence). The CDR3 loop reads CASSLDGGAKGTYNEQFF. Written as DNA, the CDR3 is TGTGCCAGCAGCTTAGACGGGGGGGCCAAAGGGACTTACAATGAGCAGTTCTTC.

This chain uses TRBV10-2 with TRBJ2-3; 8 positions agree with TRBD2. Germline values: CDR1 WSHSY, CDR2 SAAADI. V dropped 8 bases and J dropped 3; count of bases not matched to a gene: 7. The CDR3 is 14 amino acids. CDR3 nucleotides: TGCGCCAGCTCGCGGACTAGCCCAACAGATACGCAGTATTTT. This translates into CASSRTSPTDTQYF.

This sequence joins TRBV2 and TRBJ1-6; the D gene is possibly TRBD1 (5 bases). CDR3 size: 13 residues. In germline, CDR1 is SNHLY, CDR2 FYNNEI. Trimming stripped 10 bases from V and 3 bases from J, with 10 bases between. CDR3 in amino acids: CATTGYYNSPLHF. DNA of the CDR3: TGTGCCACTACAGGTTACTATAATTCACCCCTCCACTTT.

The CDR3 loop is CAAHSGGPTDTQYF. CDR3 coding DNA: TGTGCCGCCCATAGCGGAGGGCCCACAGATACGCAGTATTTT. The chain joins TRBV7-9 to TRBJ2-3, with D perhaps matching TRBD2 (6 bases). Trimming stripped 11 bases from V and 2 bases from J, with 17 bases between. The CDR3 is 14 amino acids. CDR1 SEHNR and CDR2 FQNEAQ come from the germline V gene (reference sequence).

The CDR3 sequence is CASIRDSAASNYGYTF. The CDR3, as DNA: TGTGCCAGCATTCGGGACAGCGCCGCCAGTAACTATGGCTACACCTTC. This chain connects TRBV6-6 to TRBJ1-2; 7 bases align to TRBD1. Germline V lookup: CDR1 MNHNY, CDR2 SVGAGI (reference sequence). The CDR3 spans 16 residues. V trimming: 7 bases; J trimming: 1 base; junction bases outside the gene matches: 12.

The CDR3 protein is CASSSVHYEQYF. In DNA, the CDR3 is TGTGCCAGCAGTTCAGTCCACTACGAGCAGTACTTC. The rearrangement uses TRBV6-5 and TRBJ2-7; D ambiguous. The CDR3 extends over 12 amino acids. In germline, CDR1 is MNHEY, CDR2 SVGAGI. V shed 4 bases and J shed 3 bases, with 7 bases lying between them.

This chain connects TRBV15 to TRBJ2-5; 9 nucleotides align to TRBD1. V shed 9 bases and J 1 base; nucleotides not matched to a gene: 3. This CDR3 is 13 amino acids long. From germline, CDR1 is LNHNV and CDR2 YYDKDF (reference sequence). The DNA for the CDR3 is TGTGCCACGGGGACAGGGTCCCAAGAGACCCAGTACTTC. This gives the protein CATGTGSQETQYF.

This chain links TRBV24-1 with TRBJ1-5; 7 bases agree with TRBD1. Germline CDR1 and CDR2: KGHDR and SFDVKD. The CDR3 length is 13 residues. The J segment lost 0 bases and the V segment lost 8 bases, leaving 0 bases of the junction unmatched. The CDR3 DNA follows: TGTGCCACCAACAGGGGTAGCAATCAGCCCCAGCATTTT. This gives the protein CATNRGSNQPQHF.

The chain joins TRBV6-2 or TRBV6-3 to TRBJ1-2; D gene ambiguous. V shed 3 bases and J shed 6 bases, with 17 bases lying between them. This CDR3 is 15 amino acids long. Germline assignment: CDR1 MNHEY and CDR2 SVGEGT. The chain's CDR3 is CASSYYPSRRDGYTF. The CDR3 region has the DNA TGTGCCAGCAGTTATTATCCGTCGAGGCGGGATGGCTACACCTTC.

This chain connects TRBV13 to TRBJ2-2; tentative D call: TRBD1 (6 bases). V was trimmed by 0 bases and J by 4 bases, leaving 9 bases between them. This CDR3 has 15 amino acids. Germline assignment: CDR1 PRHDT and CDR2 FYEKMQ (reference sequence). The CDR3 loop reads CASSLGQGGTGELFF. For the CDR3, the DNA is TGTGCCAGCAGCTTAGGACAGGGCGGCACCGGGGAGCTGTTTTTT.

The chain recombines TRBV7-3 with TRBJ1-1; D remains unclear. The CDR3 runs to 14 residues. V was cut by 2 bases and J by 4 bases, with 11 bases left in between. Germline-derived CDR1 and CDR2 are SGHTA and FQGTGA. The CDR3 sequence: CASSLGVRSTEAFF. In nucleotides, the CDR3 is TGTGCCAGCAGCTTAGGGGTACGGAGCACTGAAGCTTTCTTT. The variable domain in full, with the rest retrieved from reference TRBV7-3 and TRBJ1-1, is GAGVSQTPSNKVTEKGKYVELRCDPISGHTALYWYRQSLGQGPEFLIYFQGTGAADDSGLPNDRFFAVRPEGSVSTLKIQRTERGDSAVYLCASSLGVRSTEAFFGQGTRLTVV.

This clone has only one observation. The chain recombines TRBV4-1 with TRBJ2-2; no firm D call. CDR3 length: 14 amino acids. From germline, CDR1 is MGHRA and CDR2 YSYEKL. The V end was cut by 1 base, the J end by 4 bases, with 7 bases between. The CDR3 sequence: CASSQGGGTGELFF. In DNA form, the CDR3 reads TGCGCCAGCAGCCAAGGAGGTGGCACCGGGGAGCTGTTTTTT.

This chain uses TRBV12-3 or TRBV12-4 with TRBJ1-5; weak D call: TRBD1 (5 bases). V was shortened by 6 bases and J by 5 bases, with 11 bases between the two germline ends. The CDR3 loop spans 13 amino acids. CDR3 coding DNA: TGTGCCAGCAGCACCAGGGTTTATCAGCCCCAGCATTTT. Protein: CASSTRVYQPQHF.

The V gene is TRBV7-9, the J gene TRBJ1-1, with unresolved D. From germline, CDR1 is SEHNR and CDR2 FQNEAQ (reference sequence). V dropped 1 base and J dropped 4 bases, with 7 bases sitting between them. The CDR3 runs 13 residues. DNA for the CDR3: TGTGCCAGCAGCTTAGTGTCCCCCACTGAAGCTTTCTTT. This gives the protein CASSLVSPTEAFF.

The chain recombines TRBV28 with TRBJ2-7, with 8 bases identical to TRBD2. This CDR3 contains 15 residues. The trim removed 3 bases at V and 2 bases at J, leaving 6 bases unmatched. CDR1 and CDR2 from the germline V gene are MDHEN and SYDVKM. The DNA for the CDR3 is TGTGCCAGCAGTTTGGCTAGCGGGTTCACCTACGAGCAGTACTTC. Protein: CASSLASGFTYEQYF.

The J gene is TRBJ1-4, the V gene TRBV7-8; 12 nucleotides align to TRBD1. Germline V gene lookup returns CDR1 SGHVS and CDR2 FQNEAQ. The CDR3 is made up of 15 amino acids. Germline trimming cut 4 bases from V and 8 bases from J; bases unmatched to any gene: 5. The CDR3 region has the DNA TGTGCCAGCAGCTACGGGACAGGGGGCAGGGAAAAACTGTTTTTT. Translation: CASSYGTGGREKLFF.